Detailed here is one T cell receptor (beta chain). Distinct nucleotide sequences in the sample also encode this CDR3. These data belong to a study of blood T cell repertoires in COVID-19. For the study at large: The United States, Italy and Spain were the sources of the acute and convalescent COVID-19 samples.

In the study's own analysis: Reference gene primers were amplified, and this amplification served to estimate nucleated cell counts. Method: immunoSEQ multiplex PCR; TCRdb's copy keeps in-frame clones and lacks some. D and trimming were read from the DNA, whereas the V and J calls and clone size are those reported in that table. The table lists 200,000 to 250,000 clones, around 87% of them singletons, with 3% in the top ten. This CDR3 is 14 amino acids long. The junction had 1 base not matched to a gene; V was cut back by 3 bases and J by 5 bases. CDR1 and CDR2 (germline): KGHSH, LQKENI. The chain couples TRBV18 to TRBJ1-4, with 9 bases matching TRBD1. What was sequenced was peripheral blood. This receptor was obtained from a woman in her 30s who had recovered from COVID-19. The chain's CDR3 is CASSPGQGNEKLFF. The CDR3 DNA follows: TGTGCCAGCTCACCGGGACAGGGAAATGAAAAACTGTTTTTT.